This passage covers 7 T cell receptor beta chains from one sample sequenced in a study of T cells in Graves' hyperthyroidism and ophthalmopathy. Amplified regions were TCR beta CDR3 sequences from RNA transcripts. HTBI primers were employed in a first-round RT-PCR of the TCR CDR3. TCRdb used MiXCR to reprocess the multiplex PCR reads, holding one entry per CDR3 protein. The sample lists about 500,000 distinct CDR3 sequences, more than 15% occurring once. The sequenced sample was blood. These TCRs come from a woman under 40 with Graves' ophthalmopathy.

This clonotype turned up a few times. This chain uses TRBV7-2 with TRBJ2-7, with a weak D call TRBD1 (6 bases). Trimming left V 5 bases short and J 3 bases short, with 11 bases between. The CDR3 spans 13 residues. The germline gives CDR1 SGHTA, CDR2 FQGNSA. The CDR3 DNA is TGTGCCAGCAGCGTCGACAGGTTCTACGAGCAGTACTTC. Translated, it gives CASSVDRFYEQYF.

This clonotype was detected a few times. V usage is TRBV27 and J usage is TRBJ2-7; 11 bases map to TRBD1. Losses at the gene ends were 3 bases for V and 7 bases for J; bases not matched to a gene: 5. The CDR3 extends over 14 amino acids. CDR1 and CDR2 (germline): MNHEY, SMNVEV (reference sequence). The CDR3 sequence is CASSFGQGALEQYF. The CDR3 DNA reads as TGTGCCAGCAGTTTCGGACAGGGGGCTCTTGAGCAGTACTTC.

In this sample, this clonotype turned up many times. This chain connects TRBV5-1 to TRBJ2-7; 9 bases map to TRBD1. The V gene's germline CDR1 is SGHRS and CDR2 YFSETQ. The CDR3 loop spans 14 amino acids. The ends lost 4 bases at V and 6 bases at J; junction bases unmatched: 8. The CDR3 region is CASSVTGGAGEQYF. In nucleotides, the CDR3 is TGCGCCAGCAGCGTTACAGGGGGCGCGGGCGAGCAGTACTTC.

This clonotype occurred many times. The chain uses TRBV7-2 and TRBJ1-1; D is unresolved. Germline assignment: CDR1 SGHTA and CDR2 FQGNSA. CDR3 length: 16 residues. Trimming removed 5 bases at V and 4 bases at J, with 20 bases between. CDR3 in amino acids: CASSPAETPRTTEAFF. CDR3 coding DNA: TGTGCCAGCAGCCCAGCGGAGACCCCCCGGACCACTGAAGCTTTCTTT. The whole variable domain, filled in from reference TRBV7-2 and TRBJ1-1, reads GAGVSQSPSNKVTEKGKDVELRCDPISGHTALYWYRQSLGQGLEFLIYFQGNSAPDKSGLPSDRFSAERTGGSVSTLTIQRTQQEDSAVYLCASSPAETPRTTEAFFGQGTRLTVV.

Many counts were recorded for this clonotype. DNA for the CDR3: TGTGCCAGCAGAGAACTAGCGGGAGTGGGCAATGAGCAGTTCTTC. Its translation: CASRELAGVGNEQFF. This chain connects TRBV28 to TRBJ2-1, with 11 bases fitting TRBD2. There are 15 residues in the CDR3. Trimming took 6 bases from V and 6 from J; bases not matched to a gene: 7. The germline CDR1 and CDR2 sequences are MDHEN and SYDVKM. Together with reference TRBV28 and TRBJ2-1, the CDR3 gives the full variable domain: DVKVTQSSRYLVKRTGEKVFLECVQDMDHENMFWYRQDPGLGLRLIYFSYDVKMKEKGDIPEGYSVSREKKERFSLILESASTNQTSMYLCASRELAGVGNEQFFGPGTRLTVL.

This clonotype was counted many times. V and J are TRBV5-1 and TRBJ2-7; D call uncertain. V was cut by 0 bases and J by 4 bases, with 5 bases left in between. The V gene's germline CDR1 is SGHRS and CDR2 YFSETQ. This CDR3 region has 12 residues. Written as DNA, the CDR3 is TGCGCCAGCAGCTTGGATCGGTACGAGCAGTACTTC. Translation gives CASSLDRYEQYF. Full variable domain (outside the CDR3, taken from reference TRBV5-1 and TRBJ2-7): KAGVTQTPRYLIKTRGQQVTLSCSPISGHRSVSWYQQTPGQGLQFLFEYFSETQRNKGNFPGRFSGRQFSNSRSEMNVSTLELGDSALYLCASSLDRYEQYFGPGTRLTVT.

The J gene is TRBJ1-5, the V gene TRBV7-9; TRBD1 agrees at 7 bases. The CDR3 is 14 amino acids. After removal of 5 bases from V and 6 bases from J, the junction contained 7 bases not matched to a gene. CDR1 and CDR2 (germline): SEHNR, FQNEAQ (reference sequence). The CDR3 nucleotides read TGTGCCAGCAGCATCGGACAGGTTGGTCAGCCCCAGCATTTT. It is translated as CASSIGQVGQPQHF.